Here is one T cell receptor beta chain with its context. Trimming at V came to 7 bases and at J to 5 bases, leaving 9 bases not matched to a gene. CDR3 length: 15 residues. Germline CDR1 is WSHSY and CDR2 is SAAADI. In the authors' workflow: The assay estimated nucleated cells by amplifying reference gene primers. Method: immunoSEQ multiplex PCR; TCRdb's copy keeps in-frame clones and lacks some. That table furnishes V, J and clone size, whereas the DNA furnished D and trimming. The repertoire holds more than 200,000 clones, with approximately 80% as singletons. This specimen belongs to a study of blood T cell repertoires in COVID-19. Study-level information: From the United States, Italy and Spain came samples of acute and convalescent COVID-19. Sources were T cells, B-cell-depleted T cells, or PBMCs; the material itself was cDNA or gDNA.

The sequenced material came from peripheral blood. The chain combines TRBV10-2 with TRBJ2-2, with 8 bases matching TRBD2. The source of this sequence is a man aged 55-75 years with acute or convalescent COVID-19. This CDR3 is CASTVETSVTGELFF. The CDR3 coding sequence is TGCGCCAGCACGGTTGAGACTAGCGTTACCGGGGAGCTGTTTTTT.